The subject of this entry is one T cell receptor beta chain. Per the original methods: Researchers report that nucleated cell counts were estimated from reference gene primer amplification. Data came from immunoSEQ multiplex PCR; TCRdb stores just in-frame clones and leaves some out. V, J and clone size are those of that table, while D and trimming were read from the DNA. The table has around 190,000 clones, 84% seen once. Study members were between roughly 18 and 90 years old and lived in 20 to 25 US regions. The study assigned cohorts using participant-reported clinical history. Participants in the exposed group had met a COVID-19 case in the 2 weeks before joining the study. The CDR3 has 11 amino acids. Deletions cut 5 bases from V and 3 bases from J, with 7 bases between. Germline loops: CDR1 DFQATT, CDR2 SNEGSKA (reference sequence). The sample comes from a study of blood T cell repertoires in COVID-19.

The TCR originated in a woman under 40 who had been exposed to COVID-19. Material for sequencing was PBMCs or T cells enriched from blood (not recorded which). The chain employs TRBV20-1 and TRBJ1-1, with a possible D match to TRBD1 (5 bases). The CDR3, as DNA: TGCAGTGCTTCGGGGGACACTGAAGCTTTCTTT. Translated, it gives CSASGDTEAFF.